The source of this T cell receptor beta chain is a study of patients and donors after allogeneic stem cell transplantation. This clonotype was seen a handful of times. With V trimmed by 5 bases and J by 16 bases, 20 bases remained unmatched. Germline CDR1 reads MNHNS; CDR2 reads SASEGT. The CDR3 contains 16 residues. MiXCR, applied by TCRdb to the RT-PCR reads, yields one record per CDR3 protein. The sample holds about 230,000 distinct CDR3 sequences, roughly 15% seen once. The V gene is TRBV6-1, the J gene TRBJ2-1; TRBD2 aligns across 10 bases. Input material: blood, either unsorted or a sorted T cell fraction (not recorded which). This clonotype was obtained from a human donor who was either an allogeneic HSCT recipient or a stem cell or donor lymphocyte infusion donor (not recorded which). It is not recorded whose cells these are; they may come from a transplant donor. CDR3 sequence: CASSPMLLISGGGIFF. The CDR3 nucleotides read TGTGCCAGCAGTCCTATGCTCTTAATAAGCGGGGGGGGAATCTTCTTC.